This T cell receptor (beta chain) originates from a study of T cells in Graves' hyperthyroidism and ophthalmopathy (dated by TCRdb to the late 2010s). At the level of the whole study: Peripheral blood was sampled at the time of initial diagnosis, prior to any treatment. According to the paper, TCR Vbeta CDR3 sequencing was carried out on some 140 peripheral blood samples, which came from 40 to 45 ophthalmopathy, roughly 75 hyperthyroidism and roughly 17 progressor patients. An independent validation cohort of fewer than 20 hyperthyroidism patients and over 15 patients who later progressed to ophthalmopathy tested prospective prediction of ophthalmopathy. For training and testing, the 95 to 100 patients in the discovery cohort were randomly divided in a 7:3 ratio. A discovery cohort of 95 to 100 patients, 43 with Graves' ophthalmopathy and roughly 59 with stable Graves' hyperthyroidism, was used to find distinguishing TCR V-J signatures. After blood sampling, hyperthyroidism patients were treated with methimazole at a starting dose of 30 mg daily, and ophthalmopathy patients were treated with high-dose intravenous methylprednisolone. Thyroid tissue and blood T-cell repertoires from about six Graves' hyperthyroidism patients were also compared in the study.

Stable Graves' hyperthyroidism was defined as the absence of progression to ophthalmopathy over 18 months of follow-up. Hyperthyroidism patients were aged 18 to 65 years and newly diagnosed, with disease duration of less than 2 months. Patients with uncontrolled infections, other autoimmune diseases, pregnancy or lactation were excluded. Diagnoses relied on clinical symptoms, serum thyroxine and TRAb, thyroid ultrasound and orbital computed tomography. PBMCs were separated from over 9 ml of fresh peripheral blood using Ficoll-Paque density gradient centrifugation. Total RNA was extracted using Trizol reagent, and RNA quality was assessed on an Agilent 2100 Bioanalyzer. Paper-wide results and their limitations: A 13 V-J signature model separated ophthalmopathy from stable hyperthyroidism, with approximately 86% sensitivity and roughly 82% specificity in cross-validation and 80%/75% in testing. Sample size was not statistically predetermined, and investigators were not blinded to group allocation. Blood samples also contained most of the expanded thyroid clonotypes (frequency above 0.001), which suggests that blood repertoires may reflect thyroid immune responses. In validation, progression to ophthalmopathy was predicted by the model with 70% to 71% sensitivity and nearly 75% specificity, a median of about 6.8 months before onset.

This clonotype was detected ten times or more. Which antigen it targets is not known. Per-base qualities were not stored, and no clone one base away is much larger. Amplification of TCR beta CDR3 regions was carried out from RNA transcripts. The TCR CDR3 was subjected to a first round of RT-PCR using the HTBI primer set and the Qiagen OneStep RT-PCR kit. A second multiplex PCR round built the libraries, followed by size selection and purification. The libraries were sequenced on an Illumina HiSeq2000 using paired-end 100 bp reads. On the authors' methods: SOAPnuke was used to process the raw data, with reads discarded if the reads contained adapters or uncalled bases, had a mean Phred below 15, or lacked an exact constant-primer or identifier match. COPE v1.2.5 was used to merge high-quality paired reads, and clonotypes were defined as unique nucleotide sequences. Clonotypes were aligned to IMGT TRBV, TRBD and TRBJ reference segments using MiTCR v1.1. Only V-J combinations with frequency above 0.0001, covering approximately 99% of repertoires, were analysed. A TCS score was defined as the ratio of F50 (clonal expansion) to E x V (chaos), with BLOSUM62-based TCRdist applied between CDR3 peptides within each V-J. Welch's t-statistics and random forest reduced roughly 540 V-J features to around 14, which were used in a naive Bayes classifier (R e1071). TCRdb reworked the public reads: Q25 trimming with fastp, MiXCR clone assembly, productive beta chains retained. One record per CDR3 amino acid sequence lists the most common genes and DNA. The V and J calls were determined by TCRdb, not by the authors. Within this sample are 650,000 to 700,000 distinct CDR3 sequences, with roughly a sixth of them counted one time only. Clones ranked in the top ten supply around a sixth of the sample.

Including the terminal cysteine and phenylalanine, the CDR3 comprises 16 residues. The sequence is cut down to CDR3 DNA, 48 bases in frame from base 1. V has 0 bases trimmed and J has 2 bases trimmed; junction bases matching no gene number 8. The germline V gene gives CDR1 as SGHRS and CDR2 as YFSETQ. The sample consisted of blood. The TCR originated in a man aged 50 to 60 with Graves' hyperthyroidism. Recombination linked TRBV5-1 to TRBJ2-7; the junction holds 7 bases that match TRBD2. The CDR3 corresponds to CASSLVGGSTPYEQYF. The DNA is TGCGCCAGCAGCTTGGTAGGCGGGAGCACCCCCTACGAGCAGTACTTC.